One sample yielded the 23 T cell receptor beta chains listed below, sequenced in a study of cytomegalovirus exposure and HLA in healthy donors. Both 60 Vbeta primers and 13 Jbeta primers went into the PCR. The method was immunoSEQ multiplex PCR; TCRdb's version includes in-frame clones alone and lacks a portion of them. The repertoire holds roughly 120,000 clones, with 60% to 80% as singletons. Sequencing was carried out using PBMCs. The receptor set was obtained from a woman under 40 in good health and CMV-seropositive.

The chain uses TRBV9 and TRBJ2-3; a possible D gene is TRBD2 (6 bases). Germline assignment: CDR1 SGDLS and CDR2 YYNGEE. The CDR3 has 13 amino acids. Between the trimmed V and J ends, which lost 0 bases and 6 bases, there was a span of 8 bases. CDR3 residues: CASSVESGDTQYF. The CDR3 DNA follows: TGTGCCAGCAGCGTAGAGAGCGGGGATACGCAGTATTTT. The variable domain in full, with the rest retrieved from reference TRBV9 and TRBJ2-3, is DSGVTQTPKHLITATGQRVTLRCSPRSGDLSVYWYQQSLDQGLQFLIQYYNGEERAKGNILERFSAQQFPDLHSELNLSSLELGDSALYFCASSVESGDTQYFGPGTRLTVL.

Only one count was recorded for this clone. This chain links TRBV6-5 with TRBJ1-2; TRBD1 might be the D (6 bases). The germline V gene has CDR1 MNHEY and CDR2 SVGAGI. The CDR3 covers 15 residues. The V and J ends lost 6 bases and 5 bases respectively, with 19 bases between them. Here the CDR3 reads CASRPNLQGWYGYTF. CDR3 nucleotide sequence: TGTGCCAGCAGACCGAACTTACAGGGTTGGTATGGCTACACCTTC.

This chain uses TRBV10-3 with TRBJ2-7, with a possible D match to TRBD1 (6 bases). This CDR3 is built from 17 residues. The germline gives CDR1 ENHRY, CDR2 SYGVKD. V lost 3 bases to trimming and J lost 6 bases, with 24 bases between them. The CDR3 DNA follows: TGTGCCATCAGTGAATCAAAGGGGCCAGGGGCCCTTTCCGAGCAGTACTTC. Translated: CAISESKGPGALSEQYF.

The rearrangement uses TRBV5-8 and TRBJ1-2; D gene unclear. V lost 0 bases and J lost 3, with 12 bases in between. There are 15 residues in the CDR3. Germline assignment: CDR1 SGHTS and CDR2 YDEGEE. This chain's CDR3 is CASSLDTLFHYGYTF. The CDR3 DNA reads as TGTGCCAGCAGCTTGGACACCCTTTTCCACTATGGCTACACCTTC. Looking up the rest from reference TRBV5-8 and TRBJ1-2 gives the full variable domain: EAGVTQSPTHLIKTRGQQATLRCSPISGHTSVYWYQQALGLGLQFLLWYDEGEERNRGNFPPRFSGRQFPNYSSELNVNALELEDSALYLCASSLDTLFHYGYTFGSGTRLTVV.

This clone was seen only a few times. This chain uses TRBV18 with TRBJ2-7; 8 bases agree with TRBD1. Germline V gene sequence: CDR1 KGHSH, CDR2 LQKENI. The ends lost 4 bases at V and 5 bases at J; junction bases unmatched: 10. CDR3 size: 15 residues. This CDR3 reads CASSRTGQGTHEQYF. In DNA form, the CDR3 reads TGTGCCAGCTCACGGACCGGACAGGGTACCCACGAGCAGTACTTC.

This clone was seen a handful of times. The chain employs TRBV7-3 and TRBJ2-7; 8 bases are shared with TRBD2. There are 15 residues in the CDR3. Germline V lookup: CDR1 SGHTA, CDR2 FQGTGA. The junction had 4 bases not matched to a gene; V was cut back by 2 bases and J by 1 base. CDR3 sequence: CASSLAGGPSYEQYF. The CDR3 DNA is TGTGCCAGCAGCTTAGCGGGGGGTCCTTCCTACGAGCAGTACTTC. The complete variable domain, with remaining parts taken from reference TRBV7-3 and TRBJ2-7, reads GAGVSQTPSNKVTEKGKYVELRCDPISGHTALYWYRQSLGQGPEFLIYFQGTGAADDSGLPNDRFFAVRPEGSVSTLKIQRTERGDSAVYLCASSLAGGPSYEQYFGPGTRLTVT.

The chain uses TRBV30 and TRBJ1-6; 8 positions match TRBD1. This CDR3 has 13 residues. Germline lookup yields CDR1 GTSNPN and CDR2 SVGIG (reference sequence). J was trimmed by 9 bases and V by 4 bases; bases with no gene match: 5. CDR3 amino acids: CAWTGQGTSPLHF. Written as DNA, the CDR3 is TGTGCCTGGACCGGACAGGGTACTTCACCCCTCCACTTT.

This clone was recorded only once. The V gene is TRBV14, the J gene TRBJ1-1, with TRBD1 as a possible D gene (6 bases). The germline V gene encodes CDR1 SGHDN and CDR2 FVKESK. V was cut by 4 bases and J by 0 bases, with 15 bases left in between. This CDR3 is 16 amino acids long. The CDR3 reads CASSLYSGAVNTEAFF. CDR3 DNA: TGTGCCAGCAGCCTTTACTCAGGGGCGGTGAACACTGAAGCTTTCTTT. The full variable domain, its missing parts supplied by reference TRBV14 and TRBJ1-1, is EAGVTQFPSHSVIEKGQTVTLRCDPISGHDNLYWYRRVMGKEIKFLLHFVKESKQDESGMPNNRFLAERTGGTYSTLKVQPAELEDSGVYFCASSLYSGAVNTEAFFGQGTRLTVV.

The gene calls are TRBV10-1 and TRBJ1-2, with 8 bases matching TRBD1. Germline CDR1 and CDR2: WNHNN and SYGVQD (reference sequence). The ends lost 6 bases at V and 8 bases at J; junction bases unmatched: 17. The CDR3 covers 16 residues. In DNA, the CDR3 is TGCGCCAGCAGGGGGCCGCCGGGGCAGGGGGCGCCCGGCTACACCTTC. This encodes CASRGPPGQGAPGYTF.

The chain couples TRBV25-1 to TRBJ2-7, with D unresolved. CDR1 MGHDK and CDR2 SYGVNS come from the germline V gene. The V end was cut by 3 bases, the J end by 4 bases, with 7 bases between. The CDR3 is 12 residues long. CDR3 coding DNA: TGTGCCAGCAGTGACCAGGATTACGAGCAGTACTTC. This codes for CASSDQDYEQYF.

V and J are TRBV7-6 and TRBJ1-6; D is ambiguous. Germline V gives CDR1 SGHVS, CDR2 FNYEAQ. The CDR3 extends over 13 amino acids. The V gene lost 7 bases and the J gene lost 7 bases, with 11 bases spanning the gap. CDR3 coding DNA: TGTGCCAGCACCTCGGGATCCAATTCACCCCTCCACTTT. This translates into CASTSGSNSPLHF.

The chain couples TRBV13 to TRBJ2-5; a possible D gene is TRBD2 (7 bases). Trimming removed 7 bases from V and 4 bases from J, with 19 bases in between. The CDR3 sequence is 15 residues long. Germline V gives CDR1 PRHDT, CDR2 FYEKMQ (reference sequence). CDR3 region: CASTDLGGGGETQYF. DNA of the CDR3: TGTGCCAGCACCGACCTAGGGGGGGGCGGAGAGACCCAGTACTTC. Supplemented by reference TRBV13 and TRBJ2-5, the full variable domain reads AAGVIQSPRHLIKEKRETATLKCYPIPRHDTVYWYQQGPGQDPQFLISFYEKMQSDKGSIPDRFSAQQFSDYHSELNMSSLELGDSALYFCASTDLGGGGETQYFGPGTRLLVL.

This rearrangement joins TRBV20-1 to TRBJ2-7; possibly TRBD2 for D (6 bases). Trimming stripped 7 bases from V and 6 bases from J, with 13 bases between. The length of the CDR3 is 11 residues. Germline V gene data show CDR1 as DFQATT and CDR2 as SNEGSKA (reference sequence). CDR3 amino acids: CSGGTVIEQYF. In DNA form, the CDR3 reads TGCAGTGGTGGGACTGTGATCGAGCAGTACTTC.

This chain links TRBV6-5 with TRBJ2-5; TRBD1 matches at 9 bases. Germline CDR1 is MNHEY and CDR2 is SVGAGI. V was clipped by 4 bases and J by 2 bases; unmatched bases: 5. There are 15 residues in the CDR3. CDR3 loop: CASSWRTGDQETQYF. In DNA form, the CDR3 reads TGTGCCAGCAGTTGGCGGACAGGGGATCAAGAGACCCAGTACTTC.

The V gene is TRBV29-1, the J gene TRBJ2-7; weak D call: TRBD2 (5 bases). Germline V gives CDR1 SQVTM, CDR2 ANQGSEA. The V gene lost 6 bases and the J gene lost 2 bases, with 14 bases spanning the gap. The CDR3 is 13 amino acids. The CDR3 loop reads CSVQLGITYEQYF. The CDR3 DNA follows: TGCAGCGTCCAACTCGGGATCACCTACGAGCAGTACTTC.

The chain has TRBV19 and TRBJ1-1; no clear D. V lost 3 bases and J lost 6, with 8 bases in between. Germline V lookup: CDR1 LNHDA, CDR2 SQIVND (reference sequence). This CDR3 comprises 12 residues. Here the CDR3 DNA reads TGTGCCAGTAGTATCCCCAGTGCTGAAGCTTTCTTT. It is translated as CASSIPSAEAFF.

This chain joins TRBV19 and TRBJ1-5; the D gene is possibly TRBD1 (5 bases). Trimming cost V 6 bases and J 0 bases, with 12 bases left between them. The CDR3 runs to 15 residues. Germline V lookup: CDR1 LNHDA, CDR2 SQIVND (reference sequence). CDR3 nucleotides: TGTGCCAGTAGCCGGGACTCCGATAGCAATCAGCCCCAGCATTTT. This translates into CASSRDSDSNQPQHF.

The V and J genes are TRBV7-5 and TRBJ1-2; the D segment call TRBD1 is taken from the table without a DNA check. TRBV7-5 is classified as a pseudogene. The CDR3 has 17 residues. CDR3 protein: CARSFPVALDSSNGYTF. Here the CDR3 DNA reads TGTGCCAGAAGCTTTCCGGTGGCCTTGGACAGTTCGAATGGCTACACCTTC.

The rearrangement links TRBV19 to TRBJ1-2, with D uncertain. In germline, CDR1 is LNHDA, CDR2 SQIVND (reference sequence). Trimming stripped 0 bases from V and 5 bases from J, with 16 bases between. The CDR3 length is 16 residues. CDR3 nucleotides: TGTGCCAGTAGTATAGACCCCGTTGGCACGGGGTATGGCTACACCTTC. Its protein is CASSIDPVGTGYGYTF. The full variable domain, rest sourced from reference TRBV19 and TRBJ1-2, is DGGITQSPKYLFRKEGQNVTLSCEQNLNHDAMYWYRQDPGQGLRLIYYSQIVNDFQKGDIAEGYSVSREKKESFPLTVTSAQKNPTAFYLCASSIDPVGTGYGYTFGSGTRLTVV.

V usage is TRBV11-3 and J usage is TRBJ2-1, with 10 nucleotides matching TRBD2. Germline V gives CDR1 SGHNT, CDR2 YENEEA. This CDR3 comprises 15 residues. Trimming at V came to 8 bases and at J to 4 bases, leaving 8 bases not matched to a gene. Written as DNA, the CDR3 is TGTGCCAGCCGTATTAGCGGGGGGATTTACAATGAGCAGTTCTTC. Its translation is CASRISGGIYNEQFF.

The CDR3: CASSLGQGAEGYTF. CDR3 nucleotide sequence: TGTGCCAGCAGCTTAGGCCAGGGGGCAGAGGGCTACACCTTC. The chain is built from TRBV7-9 and TRBJ1-2; TRBD1 matches at 8 bases. Trimming cost V 1 base and J 8 bases; bases outside gene matches: 6. This CDR3 is built from 14 residues. Per germline, CDR1 SEHNR and CDR2 FQNEAQ (reference sequence).

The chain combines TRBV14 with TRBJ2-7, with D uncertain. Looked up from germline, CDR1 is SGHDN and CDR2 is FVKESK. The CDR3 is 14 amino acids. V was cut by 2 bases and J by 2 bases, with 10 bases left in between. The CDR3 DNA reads TGTGCCAGCAGCCAATGGGCAGCAGCCTACGAGCAGTACTTC. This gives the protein CASSQWAAAYEQYF.

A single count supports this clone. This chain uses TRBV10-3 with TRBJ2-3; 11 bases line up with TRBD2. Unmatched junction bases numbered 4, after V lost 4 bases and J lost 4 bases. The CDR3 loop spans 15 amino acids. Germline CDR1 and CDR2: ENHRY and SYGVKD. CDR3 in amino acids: CAISVGSGRADTQYF. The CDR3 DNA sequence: TGTGCCATCAGTGTTGGTAGCGGGAGGGCAGATACGCAGTATTTT.